Each of the 23 T cell receptor beta chains below was sequenced from the same sample in a study of blood T cell repertoires in COVID-19. Measured with immunoSEQ multiplex PCR; TCRdb has only the in-frame clones, and not every one. Among fewer than 350,000 clones, less than 95% were seen once, and the ten largest hold approximately 3%. The sequenced material came from PBMCs or T cells enriched from blood (not recorded which). Every receptor here comes from a man aged 40-49 years who had been exposed to COVID-19.

The chain carries TRBV10-3 and TRBJ1-3; tentative D call: TRBD1 (5 bases). V was cut by 7 bases and J by 3 bases, with 10 bases left in between. This CDR3 comprises 13 residues. Germline V gene sequence: CDR1 ENHRY, CDR2 SYGVKD. The CDR3 spells CAITVGGGNTIYF. CDR3 in DNA: TGTGCCATCACCGTCGGGGGTGGAAACACCATATATTTT.

The chain has TRBV5-1 and TRBJ2-1; TRBD1 matches at 7 bases. Germline CDR1 and CDR2: SGHRS and YFSETQ. This CDR3 contains 15 residues. J was trimmed by 0 bases and V by 2 bases; bases with no gene match: 2. CDR3 nucleotides: TGCGCCAGCAGCTTACAGGGGAGCTCCTACAATGAGCAGTTCTTC. Residues: CASSLQGSSYNEQFF.

V and J are TRBV4-3 and TRBJ1-2, with 9 bases matching TRBD1. Germline V CDR1 and CDR2: LGHNA, YSLEER. This CDR3 comprises 18 residues. Germline trimming cut 4 bases from V and 0 bases from J; bases unmatched to any gene: 12. CDR3 sequence reads: CASSPPGTGSLSNYGYTF. CDR3 DNA sequence: TGCGCCAGCAGCCCGCCCGGGACAGGGTCTTTATCTAACTATGGCTACACCTTC.

The chain links TRBV19 to TRBJ2-1; 12 positions agree with TRBD2. The trim removed 7 bases at V and 10 bases at J, leaving 8 bases unmatched. The CDR3 has 14 amino acids. The germline CDR1 and CDR2 sequences are LNHDA and SQIVND (reference sequence). CDR3 nucleotides: TGTGCCAGTACCTGGACTAGCGGGGACAGGGAGCAGTTCTTC. Translating it yields CASTWTSGDREQFF.

The CDR3 protein is CASSIPGQGQVFAYEQYF. CDR3 coding DNA: TGTGCCAGCAGTATACCGGGACAGGGGCAGGTGTTCGCCTACGAGCAGTACTTC. The rearrangement joins TRBV28 to TRBJ2-7; TRBD1 matches 10 bases. V was pared by 5 bases and J by 2 bases, with 15 bases of the junction left unmatched. There are 18 residues in the CDR3. In germline, CDR1 is MDHEN, CDR2 SYDVKM.

This chain links TRBV5-1 with TRBJ2-2; TRBD2 agrees at 7 bases. Germline CDR1 and CDR2: SGHRS and YFSETQ. The CDR3 spans 15 residues. The trim removed 6 bases at V and 6 bases at J, leaving 11 bases unmatched. The CDR3 sequence: CASKIRKGGAGELFF. CDR3 bases: TGCGCCAGCAAGATCCGGAAGGGAGGGGCCGGGGAGCTGTTTTTT.

The chain links TRBV4-2 to TRBJ1-2; D is unclear. CDR1 is LGHNA and CDR2 is YNFKEQ in the germline V gene. Deletions cut 0 bases from V and 7 bases from J, with 15 bases between. The CDR3 contains 15 residues. The CDR3 here is CASSQDRTPQSGYTF. CDR3 bases: TGTGCCAGCAGCCAAGACAGGACTCCTCAATCTGGCTACACCTTC.

V usage is TRBV27 and J usage is TRBJ2-1, with 7 bases identical to TRBD2. V was pared by 5 bases and J by 4 bases, with 5 bases of the junction left unmatched. This CDR3 region has 14 residues. The germline gives CDR1 MNHEY, CDR2 SMNVEV (reference sequence). The DNA of the CDR3 is TGTGCCAGCAGTGCGGGAGCCCCATACAATGAGCAGTTCTTC. Protein sequence: CASSAGAPYNEQFF.

The chain joins TRBV4-3 to TRBJ1-5; D ambiguous. Germline loops: CDR1 LGHNA, CDR2 YSLEER. V lost 5 bases and J 7 bases, leaving 15 bases between the germline ends. This CDR3 has 14 residues. The CDR3 coding sequence is TGCGCCAGCAGCACAAGATTAGCTCGGCAGCCCCAGCATTTT. The encoded protein is CASSTRLARQPQHF.

The rearrangement links TRBV30 to TRBJ1-2; TRBD1 is a possible D gene (6 bases). Deletions cut 2 bases from V and 5 bases from J, with 15 bases between. The germline V gene has CDR1 GTSNPN and CDR2 SVGIG (reference sequence). The CDR3 covers 14 residues. The CDR3 loop is CAWSSSDRPYGYTF. The CDR3 coding sequence is TGTGCCTGGAGTTCCTCGGACAGACCTTATGGCTACACCTTC.

The J gene is TRBJ1-3, the V gene TRBV13; D might be TRBD1 (6 bases). Trimming left V 2 bases short and J 7 bases short, with 12 bases between. Per the germline V gene, CDR1 is PRHDT and CDR2 is FYEKMQ (reference sequence). The CDR3 runs 14 residues. This CDR3 reads CASSLRGRPNTIYF. CDR3 nucleotides: TGTGCCAGCAGCTTAAGGGGGAGACCCAACACCATATATTTT.

The chain carries TRBV19 and TRBJ1-2; D uncertain. V was trimmed by 5 bases and J by 3 bases, leaving 10 bases between them. In germline, CDR1 is LNHDA, CDR2 SQIVND (reference sequence). The CDR3 covers 13 residues. Here the CDR3 reads CASSRLPDYGYTF. The CDR3, as DNA: TGTGCCAGTAGTCGTCTTCCGGACTATGGCTACACCTTC.

CDR3: CASSHPGLVGAGELFF. CDR3 nucleotide sequence: TGCGCCAGCAGCCACCCGGGACTAGTGGGGGCCGGGGAGCTGTTTTTT. V gene TRBV4-1 combines with J gene TRBJ2-2; TRBD2 agrees at 8 bases. V shed 3 bases and J 6 bases; nucleotides not matched to a gene: 9. CDR3 length equals 16 residues. Germline-derived CDR1 and CDR2 are MGHRA and YSYEKL.

The gene calls are TRBV12-5 and TRBJ2-1, with 7 nucleotides matching TRBD2. Germline V lookup: CDR1 LGHNT, CDR2 FRNRAP. With 2 bases clipped from V and 5 bases from J, the junction kept 9 bases outside the gene matches. The CDR3 consists of 16 residues. The CDR3 sequence: CASGLSLAGLHNEQFF. CDR3 nucleotide sequence: TGTGCTAGTGGTTTGAGCTTGGCGGGACTACACAATGAGCAGTTCTTC.

The chain joins TRBV5-5 to TRBJ2-7, with a possible D match to TRBD2 (5 bases). V gave up 1 base and J gave up 5 bases, with 13 bases separating them. CDR1 is SGHKS, CDR2 YYEKEE, per germline (reference sequence). CDR3 length equals 14 residues. DNA of the CDR3: TGTGCCAGCAGCTTGCTTTCGGGGAAGAACGAGCAGTACTTC. This codes for CASSLLSGKNEQYF.

This chain uses TRBV5-1 with TRBJ2-7, with a tentative D call TRBD2 (5 bases). The CDR3 extends over 15 amino acids. The germline V gene encodes CDR1 SGHRS and CDR2 YFSETQ. Trimming removed 0 bases at V and 3 bases at J, with 13 bases between. The CDR3, as DNA: TGCGCCAGCAGCTTGGTGCCTAGCCTAAACTACGAGCAGTACTTC. It translates to CASSLVPSLNYEQYF.

The chain employs TRBV7-6 and TRBJ2-1; no reliable D call. The CDR3 is 15 residues long. Per germline, CDR1 SGHVS and CDR2 FNYEAQ. Trimming removed 4 bases from V and 0 bases from J, with 10 bases in between. The CDR3 reads CASSSDTSSYNEQFF. The CDR3 bases are TGTGCCAGCAGCTCAGACACCAGCTCCTACAATGAGCAGTTCTTC.

The gene calls are TRBV3-1 (or the pseudogene TRBV3-2) and TRBJ2-3, with D possibly being TRBD2 (5 bases). This CDR3 contains 17 residues. The germline V gene encodes CDR1 LGHDT and CDR2 YNNKEL (reference sequence). The germline V and J ends were trimmed by 4 bases and 1 base, with 18 bases remaining between them. This CDR3 reads CASSPGRENWGTDTQYF. DNA of the CDR3: TGTGCCAGCAGCCCCGGACGGGAAAATTGGGGCACAGATACGCAGTATTTT.

Remarks on this clone: Other DNA sequences in this specimen translate into the identical CDR3. The chain couples TRBV30 to TRBJ1-1; D uncertain. Trimming took 2 bases from V and 2 from J, leaving 9 bases between them. The CDR3 is made up of 13 amino acids. In germline, CDR1 is GTSNPN, CDR2 SVGIG (reference sequence). CDR3 sequence (DNA): TGTGCCTGGAGTATATACAGAAACACTGAAGCTTTCTTT. Protein sequence: CAWSIYRNTEAFF.

The genes are TRBV19 and TRBJ2-1, with D possibly matching TRBD1 (5 bases). Germline CDR1 LNHDA, CDR2 SQIVND (reference sequence). V lost 5 bases and J 4 bases, leaving 12 bases between the germline ends. The CDR3 extends over 14 amino acids. The CDR3 sequence: CASSGQGAYNEQFF. DNA of the CDR3: TGTGCCAGTAGTGGTCAGGGTGCGTACAATGAGCAGTTCTTC.

V gene TRBV12-3 or TRBV12-4 combines with J gene TRBJ1-1; D is uncertain. Trimming stripped 5 bases from V and 2 bases from J, with 9 bases between. This CDR3 contains 13 residues. The CDR3 coding sequence is TGTGCCAGCAGTACAGATCCTAACACTGAAGCTTTCTTT. It specifies CASSTDPNTEAFF.

The chain links TRBV4-3 to TRBJ2-2; D is possibly TRBD1 (6 bases). CDR1 is LGHNA and CDR2 is YSLEER in the germline V gene. The CDR3 loop spans 13 amino acids. Trimming cost V 5 bases and J 6 bases, with 10 bases left between them. Here the CDR3 DNA reads TGCGCCAGCAGCTTTTCAGGGGCCGGGGAGCTGTTTTTT. Translated: CASSFSGAGELFF.

This clone has a handful of counts. This chain uses TRBV2 with TRBJ2-4; 11 bases agree with TRBD2. The germline CDR1 and CDR2 sequences are SNHLY and FYNNEI. V dropped 2 bases and J dropped 8; count of bases not matched to a gene: 8. CDR3 length: 16 residues. The CDR3 sequence is CASSELETSGSYIQYF. The CDR3 region has the DNA TGTGCCAGCAGTGAACTTGAAACTAGCGGGAGTTACATTCAGTACTTC. Filled out from reference TRBV2 and TRBJ2-4, the complete variable domain reads EPEVTQTPSHQVTQMGQEVILRCVPISNHLYFYWYRQILGQKVEFLVSFYNNEISEKSEIFDDQFSVERPDGSNFTLKIRSTKLEDSAMYFCASSELETSGSYIQYFGAGTRLSVL.